Below, one T cell receptor (beta chain) is given with its context. Sequencing was performed with immunoSEQ multiplex PCR; in TCRdb, only in-frame clones are kept and a portion is missing. This sample yields tens of thousands of clones, of which about 89% are seen a single time; around 2.3% belongs to the top ten. The data derive from a study of control samples from healthy donors and cancer patients. V lost 2 bases, J lost 5 bases, and 10 bases lay in between. The length of the CDR3 is 14 residues. Germline V gene sequence: CDR1 MNHNS, CDR2 SASEGT. Material for sequencing was PBMCs. This chain connects TRBV6-1 to TRBJ1-5; D is unclear. This receptor was taken from a woman between 50 and 59 years old with head and neck cancer. CDR3 in amino acids: CASSEPQMYQPQHF. The CDR3 DNA is TGTGCCAGCAGTGAACCTCAGATGTATCAGCCCCAGCATTTT.